This T cell receptor beta chain was captured in a study of cytomegalovirus exposure and HLA in healthy donors. PCR used 60 Vbeta primers and 13 Jbeta primers. Repertoires were generated with immunoSEQ multiplex PCR, while TCRdb's copy carries only in-frame clones and drops some. The data show around 150,000 clones, almost 80% seen once. Germline V gene sequence: CDR1 SGHRS, CDR2 YFSETQ. V lost 3 bases to trimming and J lost 5 bases; unmatched junction nucleotides: 3. The CDR3 extends over 13 amino acids. General study points: A later analysis, which compared TCR beta chains of equal frequency, found the HLA-associated ones more clonally expanded. Among donors in an Asian-associated ancestry cluster, a later analysis reportedly found fewer N-insertions than the roughly 610-donor mean. A missense variant in DCLRE1C was later tied to TCR beta V- and J-gene trimming.

Of note for this clone: As yet, its antigen is unknown.

This chain links TRBV5-1 with TRBJ1-2; TRBD1 agrees at 8 bases. Input material: PBMCs. The sequence was collected from a man aged 18 to 29 in good health and CMV-seropositive. The CDR3 coding sequence is TGCGCCAGCAGCTATCGACAGGGGTATGGCTACACCTTC. Amino acid sequence: CASSYRQGYGYTF.